The sequence of this TCR beta chain was determined in a study of response to subunit inactivated influenza vaccine. As for this clonotype: What it binds is unknown.

Study observations and caveats: New T cells are recruited in small numbers by each seasonal influenza vaccination, according to the authors' suggestion.

TCRdb used MiXCR to reprocess the RT-PCR reads, holding one entry per CDR3 protein. The sample contains under 500,000 distinct CDR3 sequences, about 10% of which appear only once. Germline CDR1 and CDR2: SGHVS and FQNEAQ. The CDR3 is made up of 15 amino acids. The ends lost 3 bases at V and 1 base at J; junction bases unmatched: 1. This receptor was obtained from a man aged 45-60 years who received an inactivated influenza vaccine. Sequencing was performed on PBMCs from blood, taken about 40 days after vaccination. This rearrangement joins TRBV7-8 to TRBJ2-2; 8 nucleotides match TRBD2. CDR3 protein: CASSLTSENTGELFF. The CDR3 DNA follows: TGTGCCAGCAGCTTGACTAGCGAGAACACCGGGGAGCTGTTTTTT.